This T cell receptor beta chain is from a study of Graves' ophthalmopathy and Graves' hyperthyroidism. Overall study findings and caveats: Ophthalmopathy was separated from stable hyperthyroidism by a 13-signature model with about 86% sensitivity and approximately 81% specificity.

The table lists this clonotype with many counts. Its specificity is not known. Hyperthyroidism counted as stable given no ophthalmopathy within 18 months of follow-up. The PBMCs had their origin in 10 ml of fresh peripheral blood. The CDR3 consists of 15 residues. Trimming stripped 3 bases from V and 1 base from J, with 12 bases between. CDR1 and CDR2 from the germline V gene are SGHAT and FQNNGV. Amplification of TCR beta CDR3 regions used RNA transcripts. RT-PCR with HTBI primers came first, then second-round multiplex PCR. Each CDR3 protein gets one entry after TCRdb re-called the multiplex PCR reads with MiXCR. The data hold 400,000 to 500,000 distinct CDR3 sequences, with around 21% observed a single time.

What was sequenced was peripheral blood. This sequence was found in a young woman with stable Graves' hyperthyroidism. The chain combines TRBV11-2 with TRBJ2-5; D is undetermined. CDR3 DNA sequence: TGTGCCAGCAGCTTCTTGGACGGATTCCAAGAGACCCAGTACTTC. The encoded protein is CASSFLDGFQETQYF.